These 18 T cell receptor beta chains share one sample of origin, sequenced in a study of human T cells and chemical hapten exposure. Time point specified: patch test 3, about 24 weeks after DPC sensitization. Treatment noted: therapeutic diphenylcyclopropenone sensitization with weekly scalp DPC. In TCRdb, the RACE reads were re-called with MiXCR into one record per CDR3 protein. The sample lists 150,000 to 200,000 distinct CDR3 sequences, about a quarter occurring once. The sequencing used whole blood, collected in connection with sensitization to the hapten diphenylcyclopropenone (DPC). These receptors were obtained from a woman in her late teens or twenties with alopecia areata. Some clones in this sample may be carry-over from other donors' samples.

The CDR3, as DNA: TGCAGCGTTGAAGAACGAGCTGGACGGAGAGAGACCCAGTACTTC. Translating gives CSVEERAGRRETQYF. This chain links TRBV29-1 with TRBJ2-5; D is unclear. Germline CDR1 is SQVTM and CDR2 is ANQGSEA. Deletions cut 0 bases from V and 4 bases from J, with 15 bases between. CDR3 length: 15 amino acids.

Details on this clonotype: Because the CDR3 is missing its conserved closing phenylalanine or tryptophan, this is likely a read error. The chain joins TRBV29-1 to TRBJ2-5, with D perhaps assigned TRBD1 or TRBD2 (5 bases each). The CDR3 spans 12 residues. Per the germline V gene, CDR1 is SQVTM and CDR2 is ANQGSEA. Trimming removed 7 bases at V and 4 bases at J, with 13 bases between. The CDR3 bases are TGCAGCGGGTTATCGGGGCGAGAGACCCAGTACCTC. It translates to CSGLSGRETQYL.

The rearrangement links TRBV28 to TRBJ1-1, with 8 bases identical to TRBD1. This CDR3 has 14 amino acids. The germline V gene has CDR1 MDHEN and CDR2 SYDVKM. V trimming: 4 bases; J trimming: 1 base; junction bases outside the gene matches: 2. In nucleotides, the CDR3 is TGTGCCAGCAGTTCAGGGGGCCAGAACACTGAAGCTTTCTTT. It yields the protein CASSSGGQNTEAFF.

This clonotype was counted only a few times. The chain links TRBV15 to TRBJ1-1, with D perhaps matching TRBD1 (6 bases). The germline gives CDR1 LNHNV, CDR2 YYDKDF (reference sequence). This CDR3 comprises 14 residues. Trimming took off 5 bases at V and 5 bases at J, with 15 bases between the two ends. The CDR3: CATSQRRGSTEAFF. CDR3 sequence (DNA): TGTGCCACCAGCCAAAGGAGGGGGTCGACTGAAGCTTTCTTT.

On this clonotype itself: At one end, the junction sequence differs from germline, possibly due to a read error. The genes are TRBV12-3 or TRBV12-4 and TRBJ2-7; 7 nucleotides align to TRBD1. The CDR3 is made up of 12 amino acids. The CDR3 spells CVSSPAGGEQYF. The CDR3 region has the DNA TGTGTCAGCAGTCCCGCAGGGGGCGAGCAGTACTTC.

V usage is TRBV25-1 and J usage is TRBJ2-7, with 8 bases aligning to TRBD2. The CDR3 contains 13 residues. J was trimmed by 7 bases and V by 7 bases; bases with no gene match: 9. Germline V gene data show CDR1 as MGHDK and CDR2 as SYGVNS. CDR3 amino acids: CASTSSGIVEQYF. The CDR3 DNA reads as TGTGCCAGCACCAGTAGCGGGATCGTGGAGCAGTACTTC.

This clonotype was seen only a few times. This chain uses TRBV7-2 with TRBJ1-2; TRBD1 is a possible D gene (6 bases). The CDR3 totals 15 residues. The V and J ends lost 2 bases and 8 bases respectively, with 18 bases between them. CDR1 and CDR2 from the germline V gene are SGHTA and FQGNSA. This CDR3 is CASSLMRAVGGGYTF. CDR3 DNA: TGTGCCAGCAGCTTAATGAGGGCCGTGGGGGGCGGCTACACCTTC.

The chain couples TRBV14 to TRBJ2-5, with 12 positions matching TRBD1. The germline V gene has CDR1 SGHDN and CDR2 FVKESK. V shed 4 bases and J 6 bases; nucleotides not matched to a gene: 9. CDR3 length: 16 amino acids. The CDR3 bases are TGTGCCAGCAGCCCCTGGGGGACAGGGGGCGGGAAGACCCAGTACTTC. It specifies CASSPWGTGGGKTQYF.

The chain links TRBV29-1 to TRBJ2-2, with D possibly being TRBD1 (6 bases). The V gene's germline CDR1 is SQVTM and CDR2 ANQGSEA. V lost 6 bases and J lost 6, with 17 bases in between. This CDR3 spans 14 amino acids. The CDR3 sequence: CSVRGPNRAGELFF. The CDR3 DNA is TGCAGCGTGAGGGGTCCAAACAGGGCCGGGGAGCTGTTTTTT.

The chain recombines TRBV4-3 with TRBJ2-1, with D tentatively TRBD1 or TRBD2 (5 bases each). Trimming shortened V by 5 bases and J by 5 bases, and 10 bases separated the two germline ends. The CDR3 is made up of 13 amino acids. Germline V CDR1 and CDR2: LGHNA, YSLEER. CDR3 in DNA: TGCGCCAGCAGCTCTCGGGACGACAATGAGCAGTTCTTC. Its protein product is CASSSRDDNEQFF.

CDR3: CATWRAGWNSPLHF. CDR3 sequence (DNA): TGTGCCACCTGGAGGGCAGGGTGGAATTCACCCCTCCACTTT. This rearrangement joins TRBV10-3 to TRBJ1-6; perhaps TRBD1 as D (5 bases). The V gene's germline CDR1 is ENHRY and CDR2 SYGVKD. V lost 10 bases, J lost 7 bases, and 17 bases lay in between. This CDR3 has 14 amino acids.

V is TRBV6-2 or TRBV6-3 and J is TRBJ1-1; D is uncertain. Per germline, CDR1 MNHEY and CDR2 SVGEGT. The germline V and J ends were trimmed by 6 bases and 1 base, with 12 bases remaining between them. The CDR3 spans 14 residues. CDR3 bases: TGTGCCAGCAGAGACAAGTTGGGGAACACTGAAGCTTTCTTT. The encoded protein is CASRDKLGNTEAFF.

This clonotype appeared a single time. The genes are TRBV20-1 and TRBJ1-2; 8 bases line up with TRBD1. CDR3 length: 14 amino acids. Germline trimming cut 5 bases from V and 8 bases from J; bases unmatched to any gene: 13. Germline V lookup: CDR1 DFQATT, CDR2 SNEGSKA (reference sequence). The CDR3 DNA sequence: TGCAGTGCTCCGAAAGACAGGGGCACCGACGGCTACACCTTC. Its protein product is CSAPKDRGTDGYTF.

The chain couples TRBV2 to TRBJ2-2, with D unclear. The CDR3 consists of 16 residues. Trimming left V 3 bases short and J 1 base short, with 12 bases between. Germline V gene data show CDR1 as SNHLY and CDR2 as FYNNEI. CDR3 DNA: TGTGCCAGCAGTGACACGGTCCGTATGAACACCGGGGAGCTGTTTTTT. Translated, it gives CASSDTVRMNTGELFF.

At least ten counts were recorded for this clonotype. This chain uses TRBV4-1 with TRBJ1-1; D is unclear. This CDR3 is 11 amino acids long. The V and J ends lost 1 base and 9 bases respectively, with 6 bases between them. Germline-derived CDR1 and CDR2 are MGHRA and YSYEKL. CDR3 amino acids: CASSQGLKAFF. DNA for the CDR3: TGCGCCAGCAGCCAAGGACTTAAAGCTTTCTTT.

The chain is built from TRBV20-1 and TRBJ1-5; tentatively, D is TRBD1 (5 bases). The CDR3 runs to 14 residues. V dropped 3 bases and J dropped 0 bases, with 9 bases sitting between them. CDR1 and CDR2 from the germline V gene are DFQATT and SNEGSKA (reference sequence). The CDR3 loop reads CSASEGYSNQPQHF. The CDR3 DNA follows: TGCAGTGCTAGCGAGGGGTATAGCAATCAGCCCCAGCATTTT.

The sample holds a few counts of this clonotype. The V gene is TRBV4-1, the J gene TRBJ1-1; D gene ambiguous. This CDR3 is built from 11 residues. CDR1 is MGHRA, CDR2 YSYEKL, per germline. V was clipped by 3 bases and J by 3 bases, with 2 bases between them. The CDR3 nucleotides read TGCGCCAGCAGCCAGGACACTGAAGCTTTCTTT. Translated: CASSQDTEAFF.

The CDR3 loop is CASSLKGLEETQYF. CDR3 bases: TGTGCCAGCAGCTTAAAGGGACTAGAGGAGACCCAGTACTTC. The genes are TRBV7-9 and TRBJ2-5; 8 nucleotides match TRBD2. This CDR3 spans 14 amino acids. V shed 2 bases and J 5 bases; nucleotides not matched to a gene: 4. Germline V gives CDR1 SEHNR, CDR2 FQNEAQ (reference sequence).